The present T cell receptor (beta chain) was sequenced within a study of radiation and T cells in renal cell carcinoma. Study observations and caveats: No pretreatment tumor biopsies were available for baseline clonotypes.

CDR1 is LGHNA and CDR2 is YNFKEQ in the germline V gene. Deletions cut 0 bases from V and 5 bases from J, with 13 bases between. CDR3 size: 15 residues. Using immunoSEQ multiplex PCR, the repertoire was profiled, and TCRdb retains in-frame clones only, with some absent. In the table there are about 43,000 clones, 70% to 85% of which are singletons. The time point was: blood 4 weeks post-SBRT, at nephrectomy. Described treatment: 15 Gy SBRT to primary tumor, nephrectomy 4 weeks later. Nephrectomy followed 15 Gy stereotactic body radiation by 4 weeks. Clear cell pathology was present in this patient's renal cell carcinoma. Concerning this clone itself: Antigen specificity is unknown.

The rearrangement links TRBV4-2 to TRBJ2-5, with D perhaps matching TRBD2 (6 bases). This clonotype was obtained from a woman between 70 and 85 years old with renal cell carcinoma. This specimen consisted of blood, obtained from a patient whose treatment included radiotherapy and nephrectomy. This chain's CDR3 is CASSQDPASAETQYF. CDR3 in DNA: TGTGCCAGCAGCCAAGATCCCGCTAGCGCGGAGACCCAGTACTTC.